This T cell receptor (beta chain) was sequenced in a study of spatial heterogeneity in lung cancer. In the study overall: As counted in raw reads, each unique TCR and UMI combination appeared more than ten times on average. Whole-study results and caveats: Ubiquitous expanded tumor TCRs were observed in blood more at resection than follow-up.

Time point reported: sample taken at primary tumor resection. Whole RNA obtained from tumor, nontumor lung or frozen PBMC underwent sequencing without sorting. The donor population consisted of more than 55 patients with untreated, early-stage non-small cell lung cancer. Of note for this clonotype: As yet, its antigen is unknown. This beta chain lies outside the target of a library built for alpha chains; its clone size means little.

Trimming left V 4 bases short and J 2 bases short, with 14 bases between. The CDR3 contains 15 residues. The library protocol tagged each TCR cDNA with a unique molecular identifier. TCRdb re-analysed the 5' RACE reads in MiXCR, keeping a single row per CDR3 protein. Altogether approximately 11,000 distinct CDR3 sequences are present, 6.3% being singletons, with the ten largest covering roughly 28%. The starting material was PBMCs, obtained at surgery. The chain has TRBV23-1 and TRBJ2-5; no clear D. TRBV23-1 is recorded as an ORF, its role being uncertain. The clonotype originates from a male donor with early-stage non-small cell lung cancer. The CDR3 DNA reads as TGCGCCAGCAGTCTGGCGGCCCCAGATCAAGAGACCCAGTACTTC. It yields the protein CASSLAAPDQETQYF.